This TCR beta chain was found in a study of Graves' ophthalmopathy and Graves' hyperthyroidism. CDR3 regions of TCR beta were amplified from RNA transcripts. Amplification began with first-round RT-PCR using HTBI primers, then second-round multiplex PCR was performed. TCRdb re-called the multiplex PCR reads with MiXCR, one entry per CDR3 protein. The top ten hold approximately 6.5% of the sample, which has under 800,000 distinct CDR3 sequences, 22% seen once. Germline loops: CDR1 SGHTA, CDR2 FQGTGA. The CDR3 has 15 residues. V lost 5 bases and J 2 bases, leaving 15 bases between the germline ends. Patients in the hyperthyroidism group, adults aged 18 to 65, were newly diagnosed, under 2 months' duration. Isolation of PBMCs was performed using 8 to 10 ml of fresh peripheral blood.

The sequence was collected from a woman aged 18 to 35 with stable Graves' hyperthyroidism. Some clones in this sample may be carry-over from other donors' samples. Sequencing input: peripheral blood. V and J are TRBV7-3 and TRBJ1-1, with TRBD1 as a possible D gene (6 bases). The CDR3, as DNA: TGTGCCAGCAGCACAGGGACGTCCGGAAACACTGAAGCTTTCTTT. Its protein is CASSTGTSGNTEAFF.